The rows below give T cell receptor beta chains drawn from one sample of a study of OX40 agonist ivuxolimab in advanced cancers. Profiling relied on immunoSEQ multiplex PCR, and the TCRdb table lists in-frame clones only, not all of them. The sample lists about 33,000 clones, roughly 83% occurring once. The sample was CD4+ or CD8+ T cells sorted from blood, taken in a trial of the OX40 agonist ivuxolimab. These receptors all come from an adult with an advanced solid tumor such as melanoma, head and neck, liver or kidney cancer. Both conserved end residues are part of each CDR3. The D gene is left open where the match is weak. Size values are once, few and many counts, or a class for expanded clones, and some rows have none.

TRBD1 TRBJ1-4 TRBV30 . CAGSLTGEEKLFF TGTGCCGGATCCCTGACAGGGGAGGAAAAACTGTTTTTT
TRBD1 TRBJ1-5 TRBV6-5 few CASSPRTGGQPQHF TGTGCCAGCAGCCCGCGGACAGGGGGACAGCCCCAGCATTTT
. TRBJ2-5 TRBV15 once CATTEGWVGETQYF TGTGCCACCACCGAGGGATGGGTAGGGGAGACCCAGTACTTC
TRBD2 TRBJ2-5 TRBV5-4 . CASSPGTSGLQYF TGTGCCAGCAGCCCCGGGACTAGCGGACTACAGTACTTC
. TRBJ1-5 TRBV5-6 . CASSLGLYSNQPQHF TGTGCCAGCAGCTTGGGGCTTTATAGCAATCAGCCCCAGCATTTT
TRBD2 TRBJ2-5 TRBV5-4 . CASSLYGSGGVEETQYF TGTGCCAGCAGCTTGTATGGTAGCGGGGGGGTGGAAGAGACCCAGTACTTC
. TRBJ2-1 TRBV4-1 . CASSQADYSGYNEQFF TGCGCCAGCAGCCAAGCGGACTACTCGGGCTACAATGAGCAGTTCTTC
. TRBJ2-1 TRBV4-1 . CASSQDPGRTYNEQFF TGCGCCAGCAGCCAAGACCCTGGCCGTACCTACAATGAGCAGTTCTTC
. TRBJ2-1 TRBV19 once CASSIDGSYNEQFF TGTGCCAGTAGTATAGACGGTTCTTACAATGAGCAGTTCTTC
. TRBJ2-1 TRBV9 . CASSTTLGEQFF TGTGCCAGCAGCACGACCCTAGGCGAGCAGTTCTTC
TRBD1 TRBJ2-2 TRBV2 . CASSRTGGAGGELFF TGTGCCAGCAGTCGAACAGGGGGTGCCGGCGGGGAGCTGTTTTTT
TRBD1 TRBJ2-3 TRBV7-9 . CASSRQGARDTQYF TGTGCCAGCAGCCGACAGGGGGCAAGGGATACGCAGTATTTT
. TRBJ2-5 TRBV18 . CASSPETQYF TGTGCCAGCTCACCAGAGACCCAGTACTTC
TRBD1 TRBJ2-7 TRBV7-9 once CASSRDRYEQYF TGTGCCAGCTCCCGGGACAGGTACGAGCAGTACTTC
TRBD1 TRBJ1-6 TRBV6-4 . CASSDSGQANSPLHF TGTGCCAGCAGTGACTCGGGACAGGCCAATTCACCCCTCCACTTT
. TRBJ1-1 TRBV29-1 . CSVVGGGRFTEAFF TGCAGCGTCGTTGGTGGCGGCCGGTTCACTGAAGCTTTCTTT
. TRBJ2-1 TRBV9 . CASSVGNGEQFF TGTGCCAGCAGCGTAGGGAACGGCGAGCAGTTCTTC
. TRBJ2-7 TRBV5-1 . CANQRYEQYF TGCGCCAACCAGAGATACGAGCAGTACTTC
. TRBJ1-1 TRBV30 . CAWNPMTTVMNTEAFF TGTGCCTGGAACCCTATGACGACAGTGATGAACACTGAAGCTTTCTTT
. TRBJ1-1 TRBV5-1 . CASSLGREAFF TGCGCCAGCAGCTTGGGACGTGAAGCTTTCTTT
TRBD1 TRBJ2-1 TRBV7-9 . CASSARQGWQFF TGTGCCAGCAGCGCTCGACAGGGTTGGCAGTTCTTC
. TRBJ1-1 TRBV29-1 . CSVEDRGTRGNTEAFF TGCAGCGTTGAAGATCGGGGCACGAGGGGGAACACTGAAGCTTTCTTT
. TRBJ1-1 TRBV5-6 . CASSGGVGTEAFF TGTGCCAGCAGCGGGGGTGTTGGCACTGAAGCTTTCTTT
TRBD2 TRBJ2-2 TRBV7-9 . CASIPPSGSNTGELFF TGTGCCAGCATCCCCCCTAGCGGTTCGAACACCGGGGAGCTGTTTTTT
TRBD1 TRBJ2-7 TRBV9 medium-sized CASSVEGDLGTGGYEQYF TGTGCCAGCAGCGTAGAGGGGGACCTCGGGACAGGGGGGTACGAGCAGTACTTC
TRBD1 TRBJ2-5 TRBV7-9 . CASSTGQGETQYF TGTGCCAGCAGCACCGGACAGGGCGAGACCCAGTACTTC
TRBD1 TRBJ2-7 TRBV6-5 few CASSYSGTARHEQYF TGTGCCAGCAGTTACTCCGGGACAGCTAGGCACGAGCAGTACTTC
. TRBJ1-5 TRBV19 . CASRYSTGSPQPQHF TGTGCCAGTAGATACTCCACAGGGTCCCCGCAGCCCCAGCATTTT
. TRBJ2-7 TRBV29-1 . CSVETGTSSYEQYF TGCAGCGTTGAGACGGGGACTTCCTCCTACGAGCAGTACTTC
. TRBJ1-5 TRBV5-1 . CASSFYNQPQHF TGTGCCAGCAGCTTCTACAATCAGCCCCAGCATTTT
TRBD2 TRBJ2-1 TRBV7-8 few CASTHTSGGFYNEQFF TGTGCCAGCACCCATACTAGCGGGGGATTCTACAATGAGCAGTTCTTC
. TRBJ1-1 TRBV5-1 . CASSQGQENTEAFF TGCGCCAGCAGCCAGGGACAAGAGAACACTGAAGCTTTCTTT
TRBD2 TRBJ2-7 TRBV7-9 . CASSVAGVLDEQYF TGTGCCAGCAGCGTAGCGGGGGTTCTAGACGAGCAGTACTTC
. TRBJ1-2 TRBV11-2 . CASSWGYGYTF TGTGCCAGCAGCTGGGGATATGGCTACACCTTC
. TRBJ1-6 TRBV5-6 . CASSLETQDVSPLHF TGTGCCAGCAGCTTGGAGACTCAGGATGTTTCACCCCTCCACTTT
. TRBJ1-1 TRBV11-1 . CASSRTENTEAFF TGTGCCAGCAGCCGGACGGAGAACACTGAAGCTTTCTTT
. TRBJ1-3 TRBV28 . CASSFESSGNTIYF TGTGCCAGCAGTTTTGAAAGCTCTGGAAACACCATATATTTT
TRBD1 TRBJ2-7 TRBV5-1 . CASSLSGTDYEQYF TGCGCCAGCAGCTTGTCCGGGACAGACTACGAGCAGTACTTC
TRBD2 TRBJ2-7 TRBV7-9 . CASSSTSGEQYF TGTGCCAGCAGCTCAACTAGCGGGGAGCAGTACTTC
. TRBJ2-5 TRBV13 . CASSLRTGRGGQYF TGTGCCAGCAGCCTACGGACCGGCCGGGGCGGCCAGTACTTC
. TRBJ1-2 TRBV10-3 . CAISEVTEYGYTF TGTGCCATCAGTGAGGTTACAGAATATGGCTACACCTTC
TRBD2 TRBJ2-7 TRBV2 . CASSPRPSGRAEDEQYF TGTGCCAGCAGTCCACGCCCTAGCGGGAGGGCGGAGGACGAGCAGTACTTC
. TRBJ1-2 TRBV14 . CASSQDRKGSYGYTF TGTGCCAGCAGCCAAGATCGGAAGGGCTCCTATGGCTACACCTTC
. TRBJ1-5 TRBV2 . CASRPRTDQPQHF TGTGCCAGCAGGCCCCGCACAGATCAGCCCCAGCATTTT
TRBD1 TRBJ1-4 TRBV7-2 . CASSSVRDSINEKLFF TGTGCCAGCAGCTCGGTCCGGGACAGCATTAATGAAAAACTGTTTTTT